The TCR beta chain described here comes from a study of blood T cell repertoires in COVID-19. Across the whole study: Specimens from acute and convalescent COVID-19 originated in the United States, Italy and Spain. Sources were T cells, B-cell-depleted T cells, or PBMCs; the material itself was cDNA or gDNA.

V dropped 5 bases and J dropped 4; count of bases not matched to a gene: 8. The CDR3 consists of 15 residues. CDR1 SEHNR and CDR2 FQNEAQ come from the germline V gene (reference sequence). Method: immunoSEQ multiplex PCR; TCRdb's copy keeps in-frame clones and lacks some. Seen here are over 300,000 clones, around 90% observed once, and the top ten hold 6.5%. The specimen sequenced was peripheral blood. This chain links TRBV7-9 with TRBJ1-2, with 9 nucleotides matching TRBD1. This receptor was obtained from a man aged 18-30 years with active or convalescent COVID-19. This CDR3 is CASSQNRGQGYGYTF. The CDR3 bases are TGTGCCAGCAGCCAGAACAGGGGGCAAGGCTATGGCTACACCTTC. Full variable domain (rest looked up from reference TRBV7-9 and TRBJ1-2): DTGVSQNPRHKITKRGQNVTFRCDPISEHNRLYWYRQTLGQGPEFLTYFQNEAQLEKSRLLSDRFSAERPKGSFSTLEIQRTEQGDSAMYLCASSQNRGQGYGYTFGSGTRLTVV.